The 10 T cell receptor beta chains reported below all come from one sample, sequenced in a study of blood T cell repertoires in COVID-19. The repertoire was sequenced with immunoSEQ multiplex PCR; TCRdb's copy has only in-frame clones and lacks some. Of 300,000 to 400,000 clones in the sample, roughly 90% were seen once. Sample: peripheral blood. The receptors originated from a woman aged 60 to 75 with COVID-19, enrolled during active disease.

CDR3 sequence (DNA): TGTGCCAGCAGCTGGAGGCAGGGGAATTCTGAAGCTTTCTTT. Translating it yields CASSWRQGNSEAFF. V gene TRBV7-2 combines with J gene TRBJ1-1, with D maybe TRBD1 (6 bases). Germline V gene sequence: CDR1 SGHTA, CDR2 FQGNSA. Trimming shortened V by 4 bases and J by 6 bases, and 15 bases separated the two germline ends. The CDR3 covers 14 residues.

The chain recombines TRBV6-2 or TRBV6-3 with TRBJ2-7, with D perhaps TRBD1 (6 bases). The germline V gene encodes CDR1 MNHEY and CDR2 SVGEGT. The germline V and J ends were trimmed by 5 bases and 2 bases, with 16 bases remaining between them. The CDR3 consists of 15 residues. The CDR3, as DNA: TGTGCCAGCAGTAGCCGGCAGGGGCCTACCTACGAGCAGTACTTC. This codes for CASSSRQGPTYEQYF.

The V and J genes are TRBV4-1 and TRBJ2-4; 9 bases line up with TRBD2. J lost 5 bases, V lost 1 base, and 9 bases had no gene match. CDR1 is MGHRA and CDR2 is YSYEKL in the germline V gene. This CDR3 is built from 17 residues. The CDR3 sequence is CASSQGGAGGFENIQYF. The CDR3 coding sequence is TGCGCCAGCAGCCAAGGTGGAGCGGGGGGATTTGAAAACATTCAGTACTTC.

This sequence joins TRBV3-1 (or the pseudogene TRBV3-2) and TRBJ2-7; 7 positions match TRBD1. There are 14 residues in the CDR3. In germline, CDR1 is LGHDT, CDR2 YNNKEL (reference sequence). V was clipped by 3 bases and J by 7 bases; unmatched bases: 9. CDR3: CASSQAGQAREQYF. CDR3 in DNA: TGTGCCAGCAGCCAGGCTGGACAGGCGCGGGAGCAGTACTTC.

The CDR3 is CASSYILRGEQYF. DNA for the CDR3: TGTGCCAGCAGTTACATCCTCCGGGGCGAGCAGTACTTC. This sequence joins TRBV6-2 or TRBV6-3 and TRBJ2-7; tentatively, D is TRBD2 (5 bases). The CDR3 loop spans 13 amino acids. CDR1 MNHEY and CDR2 SVGEGT come from the germline V gene. V lost 2 bases and J 6 bases, leaving 11 bases between the germline ends.

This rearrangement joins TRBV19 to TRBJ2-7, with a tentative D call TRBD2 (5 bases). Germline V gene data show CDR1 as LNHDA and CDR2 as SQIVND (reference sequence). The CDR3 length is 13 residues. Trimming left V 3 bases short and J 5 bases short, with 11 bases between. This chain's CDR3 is CASSILAGDEQYF. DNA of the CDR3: TGTGCCAGTAGTATCCTAGCTGGGGACGAGCAGTACTTC.

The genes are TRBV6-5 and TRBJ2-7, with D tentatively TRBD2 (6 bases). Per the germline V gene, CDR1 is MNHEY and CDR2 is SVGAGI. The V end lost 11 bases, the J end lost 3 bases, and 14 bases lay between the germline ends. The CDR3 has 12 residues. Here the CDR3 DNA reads TGTGCCGTCGAGGACGGGGGCTACGAGCAGTACTTC. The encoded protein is CAVEDGGYEQYF.

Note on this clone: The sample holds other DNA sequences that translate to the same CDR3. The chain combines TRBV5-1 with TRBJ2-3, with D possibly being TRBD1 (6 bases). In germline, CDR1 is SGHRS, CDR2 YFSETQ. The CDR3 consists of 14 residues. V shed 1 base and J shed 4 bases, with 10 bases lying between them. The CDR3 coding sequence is TGCGCCAGCAGCTTGAGGCAGGGGTCAGATACGCAGTATTTT. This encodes CASSLRQGSDTQYF.

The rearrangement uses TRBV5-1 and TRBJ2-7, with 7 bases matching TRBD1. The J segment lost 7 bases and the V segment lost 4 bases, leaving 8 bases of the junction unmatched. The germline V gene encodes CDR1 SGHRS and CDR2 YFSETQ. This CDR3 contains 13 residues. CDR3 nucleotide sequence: TGCGCCAGCAGCCCGGGACAGAATGGGGAGCAGTACTTC. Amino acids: CASSPGQNGEQYF.

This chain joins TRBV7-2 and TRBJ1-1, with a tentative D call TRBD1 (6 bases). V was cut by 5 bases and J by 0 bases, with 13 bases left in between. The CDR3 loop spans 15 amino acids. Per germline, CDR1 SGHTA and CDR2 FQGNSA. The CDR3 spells CASSLGQFMNTEAFF. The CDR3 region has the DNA TGTGCCAGCAGCCTCGGACAGTTCATGAACACTGAAGCTTTCTTT.